Presented here are 27 T cell receptor beta chains from one specimen sequenced in a study of T cells in Graves' hyperthyroidism and ophthalmopathy. Amplification of TCR beta CDR3 regions was performed using RNA transcripts as template. During a first-round RT-PCR of the TCR CDR3, the HTBI primer set was used. Via MiXCR, TCRdb re-called the multiplex PCR reads, giving one row per CDR3 protein. The sample includes some 510,000 distinct CDR3 sequences, more than 20% of them seen just once. Sample: blood. The receptor set was obtained from a man between 18 and 29 years old with Graves' hyperthyroidism.

This clonotype was counted at least ten times. The chain combines TRBV15 with TRBJ1-5; no definite D call. CDR1 is LNHNV, CDR2 YYDKDF, per germline (reference sequence). Trimming stripped 1 base from V and 6 bases from J, with 4 bases between. CDR3 length equals 12 residues. CDR3 amino acids: CATSRVGQPQHF. In DNA, the CDR3 is TGTGCCACCAGCAGAGTCGGTCAGCCCCAGCATTTT.

The chain uses TRBV4-1 and TRBJ2-2; maybe TRBD2 (5 bases). CDR3 length: 13 amino acids. V gave up 7 bases and J gave up 8 bases, with 14 bases separating them. CDR1 is MGHRA and CDR2 is YSYEKL in the germline V gene. The CDR3 sequence: CASKGSPGGELFF. In nucleotides, the CDR3 is TGCGCCAGCAAAGGGAGCCCGGGAGGGGAGCTGTTTTTT.

This clonotype has ten or more counts. V gene TRBV28 combines with J gene TRBJ2-2, with D possibly being TRBD1 or TRBD2 (5 bases each). V lost 3 bases and J lost 7, with 15 bases in between. Germline CDR1 and CDR2: MDHEN and SYDVKM. The CDR3 extends over 15 amino acids. The CDR3 coding sequence is TGTGCCAGCAGTTTCCGAGGGGAAATCGGCGGGGAGCTGTTTTTT. As protein: CASSFRGEIGGELFF.

This chain connects TRBV10-2 to TRBJ1-2; tentative D call: TRBD1 (5 bases). The CDR3 is 14 residues long. V gave up 10 bases and J gave up 4 bases, with 19 bases separating them. Germline CDR1 WSHSY, CDR2 SAAADI. The CDR3 sequence: CANHRQLGSYGYTF. CDR3 nucleotide sequence: TGCGCCAACCACCGACAGTTAGGGTCCTATGGCTACACCTTC.

The sample holds many counts of this clonotype. The CDR3 region is CASSLGGLTSYEQYF. CDR3 nucleotide sequence: TGTGCCAGCAGTTTAGGGGGCTTGACCTCCTACGAGCAGTACTTC. This chain uses TRBV28 with TRBJ2-7; D might be TRBD1 (6 bases). Trimming removed 2 bases at V and 0 bases at J, with 11 bases between. Germline CDR1 and CDR2: MDHEN and SYDVKM. CDR3 length equals 15 residues.

At least ten counts were recorded for this clonotype. The V call is TRBV12-3 or TRBV12-4, the J call TRBJ1-5; TRBD1 aligns across 7 bases. This CDR3 region has 13 residues. The trim removed 6 bases at V and 5 bases at J, leaving 4 bases unmatched. The CDR3: CASSPGQDQPQHF. DNA of the CDR3: TGTGCCAGCAGCCCTGGACAGGATCAGCCCCAGCATTTT.

This clonotype was counted many times. The genes are TRBV28 and TRBJ2-7, with 8 bases lining up with TRBD1. V trimming: 4 bases; J trimming: 4 bases; junction bases outside the gene matches: 3. The CDR3 is 13 amino acids. Germline V gives CDR1 MDHEN, CDR2 SYDVKM. Here the CDR3 DNA reads TGTGCCAGCAGTTGGGACAGGAGGTACGAGCAGTACTTC. Residues: CASSWDRRYEQYF.

The rearrangement joins TRBV4-1 to TRBJ2-5; D ambiguous. Germline CDR1 is MGHRA and CDR2 is YSYEKL. Trimming took off 5 bases at V and 4 bases at J, with 8 bases between the two ends. This CDR3 spans 12 amino acids. Written as DNA, the CDR3 is TGCGCCAGCAGCTTCATGGGAGAGACCCAGTACTTC. Translation gives CASSFMGETQYF.

DNA for the CDR3: TGTGCCAGCAGTTCCACCACGAGCAGGCGGTACACTGAAGCTTTCTTT. Amino acids: CASSSTTSRRYTEAFF. The gene calls are TRBV6-5 and TRBJ1-1; D uncertain. Germline assignment: CDR1 MNHEY and CDR2 SVGAGI. V was shortened by 4 bases and J by 3 bases, with 18 bases between the two germline ends. CDR3 size: 16 residues.

The chain employs TRBV3-1 and TRBJ1-1; no firm D call. The V end was cut by 0 bases, the J end by 1 base, with 12 bases between. Germline V CDR1 and CDR2: LGHDT, YNNKEL (reference sequence). The CDR3 has 16 amino acids. The DNA of the CDR3 is TGTGCCAGCAGCCAAGATCCGGGAAAGAGGAACACTGAAGCTTTCTTT. Its translation is CASSQDPGKRNTEAFF.

This chain uses TRBV11-2 with TRBJ2-2; tentative D call: TRBD1 (6 bases). The CDR3 is 15 residues long. The germline V gene encodes CDR1 SGHAT and CDR2 FQNNGV. Trimming left V 4 bases short and J 5 bases short, with 14 bases between. CDR3 sequence: CASSWLQGRTGELFF. The CDR3 DNA sequence: TGTGCCAGCAGCTGGTTACAGGGTAGGACCGGGGAGCTGTTTTTT.

V and J are TRBV6-1 and TRBJ2-7; 7 nucleotides align to TRBD1. Germline trimming cut 8 bases from V and 0 bases from J; bases unmatched to any gene: 1. CDR1 MNHNS and CDR2 SASEGT come from the germline V gene. The CDR3 extends over 12 amino acids. DNA of the CDR3: TGTGCCAGCTACAGGGGCTCCTACGAGCAGTACTTC. It is translated as CASYRGSYEQYF.

This clonotype was counted at least ten times. The V gene is TRBV19, the J gene TRBJ2-7, with D uncertain. The germline CDR1 and CDR2 sequences are LNHDA and SQIVND (reference sequence). The CDR3 covers 14 residues. Trimming took off 5 bases at V and 3 bases at J, with 14 bases between the two ends. This CDR3 is CASSPSQTNYEQYF. DNA of the CDR3: TGTGCCAGTAGTCCAAGCCAAACGAACTACGAGCAGTACTTC.

Many counts were recorded for this clonotype. The V gene is TRBV15, the J gene TRBJ1-5; a possible D gene is TRBD1 (6 bases). V shed 6 bases and J shed 4 bases, with 19 bases lying between them. Germline CDR1 is LNHNV and CDR2 is YYDKDF (reference sequence). There are 16 residues in the CDR3. The CDR3 bases are TGTGCCACCAGTAGTACCGTCACAGGGATTAATCAGCCCCAGCATTTT. Amino acid sequence: CATSSTVTGINQPQHF.

On this clonotype itself: The junction departs from the called germline gene at one end, perhaps through a read error. The chain uses TRBV6-2 or TRBV6-3 and TRBJ1-5, with D unresolved. CDR1 is MNHEY and CDR2 is SVGEGT in the germline V gene. CDR3 length equals 12 residues. DNA for the CDR3: TGTGCCAGCAGTTACCTCTTAGAGCCCCAGGATTTT. Amino acid sequence: CASSYLLEPQDF.

This clonotype was counted at least ten times. This sequence joins TRBV10-3 and TRBJ2-7; D gene unclear. Germline CDR1 is ENHRY and CDR2 is SYGVKD. The ends were cut back, 4 bases at V and 3 bases at J, with 10 bases in the middle. CDR3 length: 13 residues. CDR3 protein: CAISGKGVYEQYF. The CDR3 bases are TGTGCCATCAGTGGGAAAGGTGTCTACGAGCAGTACTTC.

This clonotype was seen ten or more times. The rearrangement uses TRBV2 and TRBJ2-7; D not resolved. The CDR3 sequence is 11 residues long. V was trimmed by 4 bases and J by 7 bases, leaving 8 bases between them. The germline V gene encodes CDR1 SNHLY and CDR2 FYNNEI. CDR3: CASSAHVEQYF. The CDR3 region has the DNA TGTGCCAGCAGTGCCCACGTAGAGCAGTACTTC.

The chain couples TRBV27 to TRBJ1-5; D not resolved. The CDR3 length is 17 residues. V was trimmed by 5 bases and J by 2 bases, leaving 19 bases between them. Germline V gives CDR1 MNHEY, CDR2 SMNVEV (reference sequence). In DNA, the CDR3 is TGTGCCAGCAGTCCCTTCGGTGACATAGTAGGCAATCAGCCCCAGCATTTT. Its translation is CASSPFGDIVGNQPQHF.

V is TRBV7-9 and J is TRBJ1-1, with a possible D match to TRBD1 (5 bases). The CDR3 totals 15 residues. Germline CDR1 is SEHNR and CDR2 is FQNEAQ (reference sequence). Trimming removed 5 bases at V and 1 base at J, with 14 bases between. CDR3 loop: CASSAFLGENTEAFF. As DNA, the CDR3 is TGTGCCAGCAGCGCCTTCTTGGGGGAGAACACTGAAGCTTTCTTT.

This clonotype has ten or more counts. The rearrangement uses TRBV12-3 or TRBV12-4 and TRBJ1-1; D possibly corresponds to TRBD1 (5 bases). The CDR3 consists of 13 residues. With 2 bases removed from V and 10 bases from J, the gap between germline ends came to 14 bases. CDR3 region: CASSLRAGRRAFF. DNA for the CDR3: TGTGCCAGCAGTTTAAGGGCAGGGAGAAGAGCTTTCTTT.

Many counts were recorded for this clonotype. This chain uses TRBV11-3 with TRBJ1-2; weak D call: TRBD1 (6 bases). V was shortened by 4 bases and J by 3 bases, with 15 bases between the two germline ends. Germline assignment: CDR1 SGHNT and CDR2 YENEEA. This CDR3 contains 15 residues. The CDR3 DNA sequence: TGTGCCAGCAGCTACGACGGGACACGCGACTATGGCTACACCTTC. Residues: CASSYDGTRDYGYTF.

This clonotype was seen repeatedly, ten times or more. The chain is built from TRBV2 and TRBJ1-2; unclear D gene. The CDR3 is made up of 15 amino acids. Trimming left V 8 bases short and J 8 bases short, with 24 bases between. The germline CDR1 and CDR2 sequences are SNHLY and FYNNEI. CDR3 protein: CASLLTAGPLWGYTF. The CDR3 DNA is TGTGCCAGCCTCCTTACGGCAGGCCCACTATGGGGCTACACCTTC.

This clonotype was observed a few times. The chain recombines TRBV5-1 with TRBJ1-1; D gene ambiguous. Germline V gene lookup returns CDR1 SGHRS and CDR2 YFSETQ. V lost 6 bases and J 5 bases, leaving 20 bases between the germline ends. The length of the CDR3 is 15 residues. The CDR3, as DNA: TGCGCCAGCACCCTGCAAACTCCAGGACGAACTGAAGCTTTCTTT. Amino acids: CASTLQTPGRTEAFF.

This clonotype has a count of ten or more. The chain links TRBV7-2 to TRBJ1-2, with D unresolved. The V end was cut by 4 bases, the J end by 8 bases, with 11 bases between. From germline, CDR1 is SGHTA and CDR2 FQGNSA. The CDR3 is 12 residues long. CDR3 protein: CASSSAPIGYTF. The CDR3 bases are TGTGCCAGCAGCTCCGCTCCCATCGGCTACACCTTC.

In this sample, this clonotype turned up many times. The chain couples TRBV12-3 or TRBV12-4 to TRBJ1-2, with D hard to call. Trimming cost V 5 bases and J 1 base, with 8 bases left between them. This CDR3 spans 13 amino acids. CDR3 sequence (DNA): TGTGCCAGCAGTCGACTTTTTAACTATGGCTACACCTTC. This sequence encodes CASSRLFNYGYTF.

The chain joins TRBV19 to TRBJ2-3; 10 bases match TRBD1. This CDR3 is built from 16 residues. After removal of 9 bases from V and 4 bases from J, the junction contained 13 bases not matched to a gene. Germline CDR1 reads LNHDA; CDR2 reads SQIVND (reference sequence). The CDR3 DNA is TGTGCCAGGAACACCCGGGACAGGGGTTTGTCAGATACGCAGTATTTT. Protein: CARNTRDRGLSDTQYF.

A few counts support this clonotype. The rearrangement links TRBV7-2 to TRBJ2-7, with 9 positions matching TRBD1. Germline lookup yields CDR1 SGHTA and CDR2 FQGNSA. Germline trimming cut 0 bases from V and 5 bases from J; bases unmatched to any gene: 2. This CDR3 has 14 amino acids. Here the CDR3 reads CASSLARTGDEQYF. The CDR3 DNA reads TGTGCCAGCAGCTTAGCAAGGACAGGGGACGAGCAGTACTTC.